This passage covers 32 T cell receptor beta chains from one sample sequenced in a study of CXCR3-negative and CXCR3-positive naive CD8 T cells (dated by TCRdb to about 2019). The antigens for these receptors are not known. The study at large found these results: Compared with CXCR3-negative naive cells, CXCR3-positive naive cells had TRB CDR3s with higher hydrophobicity (lower Kidera factor 4), lower energy, and higher strength and volume indices.

Sequencing was carried out with a NextSeq 550. The Human TCR Profiling Kit (MiLaboratory) was used to make UMI-labeled 5' RACE TRB cDNA libraries. TCRdb reanalyzed the reads, keeping one entry per CDR3 protein sequence and omitting DNA. The sample table records under 7,500 distinct CDR3 sequences. The ten top clones hold roughly 1.4% of the sample. Input material: naive CXCR3+ CD8+ T cells from blood. Interpreted using the paper, the cell subset or site label stands for: CD45RO-CCR7+CD27+CD95- naive CD8+ T cells expressing CXCR3 (TNR3+). Receptors originate from a human donor in good health. Some clones in this sample may be carry-over from other donors' samples.

Judged by frequency, this clonotype is medium-sized (0.01 to 0.1%). The chain combines TRBV5-1 with TRBJ2-7; the D call from TCRdb, TRBD2, cannot be confirmed without DNA. The CDR3 has 15 amino acids. CDR1 and CDR2 from the germline V gene are SGHRS and YFSETQ. This CDR3 reads CASRGAGESSYEQYF.

Frequency places this clonotype as medium-sized (0.01 to 0.1%). V is TRBV5-6 and J is TRBJ2-2; the TCRdb D gene call, TRBD2, has no DNA to confirm it. Germline V gene lookup returns CDR1 SGHDT and CDR2 YYEEEE. There are 15 residues in the CDR3. Here the CDR3 reads CASSFQRERAGELFF.

The chain recombines TRBV4-1 with TRBJ2-7; TCRdb's D gene call, TRBD1, goes unchecked for lack of DNA. The CDR3 spans 15 residues. Germline V CDR1 and CDR2: MGHRA, YSYEKL. CDR3 loop: CASSQERTGGNEQYF.

This sequence joins TRBV20-1 and TRBJ1-5. CDR3 length equals 14 residues. CDR1 DFQATT and CDR2 SNEGSKA come from the germline V gene (reference sequence). CDR3 protein: CSARDPGYNQPQHF.

CDR3 protein: CSVKSLVGNGYTF. This rearrangement joins TRBV29-1 to TRBJ1-2; TCRdb calls TRBD1, which cannot be checked without DNA. CDR1 SQVTM and CDR2 ANQGSEA come from the germline V gene. The CDR3 has 13 amino acids.

This clonotype shows up as medium-sized by frequency. V is TRBV11-2 and J is TRBJ2-4; TCRdb lists TRBD1, though no DNA is available to test this call. CDR1 SGHAT and CDR2 FQNNGV come from the germline V gene. The CDR3 has 16 amino acids. CDR3 protein: CASSLAPGEDKNIQYF.

This chain connects TRBV3-1 to TRBJ1-2. Germline CDR1 is LGHDT and CDR2 is YNNKEL (reference sequence). The CDR3 loop spans 16 amino acids. CDR3 sequence reads: CASPEGHLLANYGYTF. Together with reference TRBV3-1 and TRBJ1-2, the CDR3 gives the full variable domain: DTAVSQTPKYLVTQMGNDKSIKCEQNLGHDTMYWYKQDSKKFLKIMFSYNNKELIINETVPNRFSPKSPDKAHLNLHINSLELGDSAVYFCASPEGHLLANYGYTFGSGTRLTVV.

The chain couples TRBV5-1 to TRBJ2-7. The CDR3 loop spans 14 amino acids. CDR1 and CDR2 (germline): SGHRS, YFSETQ. The CDR3 region is CASSLMPANYEQYF.

The rearrangement uses TRBV5-1 and TRBJ2-3; TCRdb returns TRBD2, unconfirmable since there is no DNA. This CDR3 is built from 15 residues. CDR1 is SGHRS and CDR2 is YFSETQ in the germline V gene. The CDR3 loop is CATSPWAGEADTQYF. The full variable domain, with the rest looked up from reference TRBV5-1 and TRBJ2-3, is KAGVTQTPRYLIKTRGQQVTLSCSPISGHRSVSWYQQTPGQGLQFLFEYFSETQRNKGNFPGRFSGRQFSNSRSEMNVSTLELGDSALYLCATSPWAGEADTQYFGPGTRLTVL.

This clonotype is classed as medium-sized by frequency. The gene calls are TRBV7-3 and TRBJ2-3; TCRdb's D call, TRBD1, is unchecked because there is no DNA. CDR3 length equals 13 residues. Germline CDR1 SGHTA, CDR2 FQGTGA. CDR3 residues: CASSLQGSDTQYF.

This chain connects TRBV29-1 to TRBJ1-1; TCRdb's D call, TRBD1, is unchecked because there is no DNA. In germline, CDR1 is SQVTM, CDR2 ANQGSEA. CDR3 length: 15 amino acids. The CDR3 loop reads CSVELRQGSHTEAFF.

V gene TRBV20-1 combines with J gene TRBJ2-1; without DNA, the TCRdb call of TRBD2 cannot be checked. From germline, CDR1 is DFQATT and CDR2 SNEGSKA (reference sequence). The CDR3 has 14 residues. This CDR3 reads CSAETSGAYNEQFF.

Frequency places this clonotype as medium-sized. J is TRBJ1-1 and V is TRBV30; the TCRdb call, TRBD1, lacks DNA for checking. The germline V gene encodes CDR1 GTSNPN and CDR2 SVGIG (reference sequence). The CDR3 spans 15 residues. The CDR3 sequence: CAWSPRTGVLGEAFF.

Measured by frequency, this clonotype is medium-sized (0.01 to 0.1%). This sequence joins TRBV7-9 and TRBJ1-2; the D call of TRBD1 rests on TCRdb alone, since no DNA is present to check it. There are 14 residues in the CDR3. Germline-derived CDR1 and CDR2 are SEHNR and FQNEAQ (reference sequence). CDR3 sequence reads: CASSPPGDYYGYTF. The full variable domain, rest sourced from reference TRBV7-9 and TRBJ1-2, is DTGVSQNPRHKITKRGQNVTFRCDPISEHNRLYWYRQTLGQGPEFLTYFQNEAQLEKSRLLSDRFSAERPKGSFSTLEIQRTEQGDSAMYLCASSPPGDYYGYTFGSGTRLTVV.

According to its frequency, this clonotype is medium-sized. The chain carries TRBV10-3 and TRBJ1-1; checking the TCRdb D call of TRBD1 is not possible without DNA. The germline V gene has CDR1 ENHRY and CDR2 SYGVKD. The CDR3 length is 14 residues. The CDR3 loop reads CAISEPGGNTEAFF.

V is TRBV10-3 and J is TRBJ1-1; absent DNA, TCRdb's TRBD1 call cannot be checked. Germline V gives CDR1 ENHRY, CDR2 SYGVKD. The CDR3 sequence is 12 residues long. The CDR3 loop is CATRQGNTEAFF.

Judged by frequency, this clonotype is medium-sized. The chain uses TRBV7-9 and TRBJ2-4; the D gene TCRdb calls, TRBD1, cannot be checked with no DNA. CDR1 and CDR2 from the germline V gene are SEHNR and FQNEAQ (reference sequence). The CDR3 is 15 residues long. The CDR3 is CASSPWTGVKNIQYF.

This CDR3 is CASSSGLAGADTQYF. This sequence joins TRBV11-1 and TRBJ2-3; TCRdb calls TRBD2, which cannot be checked without DNA. This CDR3 region has 15 residues. Germline lookup yields CDR1 SGHAT and CDR2 FQDESV (reference sequence).

The V gene is TRBV28, the J gene TRBJ2-1; with no DNA, the TCRdb D assignment of TRBD2 cannot be verified. The germline V gene encodes CDR1 MDHEN and CDR2 SYDVKM. The CDR3 is 13 amino acids. CDR3 amino acids: CASSLLADNEQFF.

By frequency, this clonotype registers medium-sized (0.01 to 0.1%). The V call is TRBV29-1, the J call TRBJ2-2; TCRdb reports TRBD1, a call that lacks DNA to check it against. Germline V lookup: CDR1 SQVTM, CDR2 ANQGSEA. The CDR3 sequence is 14 residues long. CDR3: CSIIRGTVPGELFF.

The genes are TRBV5-4 and TRBJ2-1. There are 15 residues in the CDR3. CDR1 is SGHNT, CDR2 YYREEE, per germline (reference sequence). The CDR3 loop is CASRSGYPSYNEQFF.

This clonotype shows up as medium-sized (0.01 to 0.1%) by frequency. The chain recombines TRBV4-1 with TRBJ2-1; TCRdb returns TRBD2, unconfirmable since there is no DNA. Germline loops: CDR1 MGHRA, CDR2 YSYEKL. The CDR3 is made up of 15 amino acids. The CDR3 loop reads CASSQGVGVGNEQFF.

This clonotype counts as medium-sized by frequency. The chain links TRBV3-1 to TRBJ1-1; with no DNA, the TCRdb D assignment of TRBD1 cannot be verified. Looked up from germline, CDR1 is LGHDT and CDR2 is YNNKEL (reference sequence). The CDR3 loop spans 15 amino acids. Here the CDR3 reads CASSQEPGGGPEAFF.

V gene TRBV29-1 combines with J gene TRBJ1-1. There are 12 residues in the CDR3. Looked up from germline, CDR1 is SQVTM and CDR2 is ANQGSEA. The chain's CDR3 is CSLRLGGLEAFF.

Judged by frequency, this clonotype is medium-sized. V usage is TRBV12-3 or TRBV12-4 and J usage is TRBJ2-1; TCRdb reports TRBD2, a call that lacks DNA to check it against. The CDR3 covers 16 residues. This CDR3 is CASTHAREGLSSEQFF.

The V and J genes are TRBV19 and TRBJ2-6; TCRdb indicates TRBD1, and absent DNA this call remains unverified. This CDR3 spans 18 amino acids. The germline gives CDR1 LNHDA, CDR2 SQIVND (reference sequence). The CDR3 sequence: CATKYTASHPSGANVLTF. Together with reference TRBV19 and TRBJ2-6, the CDR3 gives the full variable domain: DGGITQSPKYLFRKEGQNVTLSCEQNLNHDAMYWYRQDPGQGLRLIYYSQIVNDFQKGDIAEGYSVSREKKESFPLTVTSAQKNPTAFYLCATKYTASHPSGANVLTFGAGSRLTVL.

The V gene is TRBV29-1, the J gene TRBJ2-1; TCRdb designates TRBD2, a call that cannot be tested without DNA. In germline, CDR1 is SQVTM, CDR2 ANQGSEA. The CDR3 length is 21 residues. CDR3: CSVEDEGVLAGVFSSYNEQFF.

The chain employs TRBV4-1 and TRBJ2-7. The CDR3 is 16 amino acids. The germline CDR1 and CDR2 sequences are MGHRA and YSYEKL. CDR3 in amino acids: CASSQDPGRRSYEQYF.

Measured by frequency, this clonotype is medium-sized. The V and J genes are TRBV4-1 and TRBJ2-7; TCRdb picks TRBD2, but there is no DNA to check that call. The CDR3 consists of 17 residues. CDR1 MGHRA and CDR2 YSYEKL come from the germline V gene. CDR3 amino acids: CASSQGNLGAGSYEQYF.

By frequency, this clonotype registers medium-sized. The genes are TRBV2 and TRBJ1-1; the TRBD1 assignment by TCRdb is unverifiable without DNA. This CDR3 has 14 amino acids. Germline values: CDR1 SNHLY, CDR2 FYNNEI. CDR3 region: CASSRTVLNTEAFF.

The chain is built from TRBV3-1 and TRBJ2-5; TCRdb proposes TRBD2, but this gene call is untestable without DNA. Germline-derived CDR1 and CDR2 are LGHDT and YNNKEL (reference sequence). The CDR3 consists of 17 residues. The CDR3: CASSQGVSGWGQETQYF.

The V and J genes are TRBV28 and TRBJ1-2. There are 14 residues in the CDR3. CDR1 is MDHEN, CDR2 SYDVKM, per germline. The CDR3: CASSLRTANYGYTF.